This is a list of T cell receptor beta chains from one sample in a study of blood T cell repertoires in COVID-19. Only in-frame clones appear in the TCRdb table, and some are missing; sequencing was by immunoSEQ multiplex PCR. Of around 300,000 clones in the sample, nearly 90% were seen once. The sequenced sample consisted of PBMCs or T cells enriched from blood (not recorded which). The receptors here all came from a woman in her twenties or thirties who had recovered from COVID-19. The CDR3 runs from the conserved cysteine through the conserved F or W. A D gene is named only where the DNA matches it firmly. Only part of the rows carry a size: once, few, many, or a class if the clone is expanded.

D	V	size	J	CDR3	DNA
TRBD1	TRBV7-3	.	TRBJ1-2	CASSPTGQGTNYGYTF	TGTGCCAGCAGCCCTACCGGACAGGGCACTAACTATGGCTACACCTTC
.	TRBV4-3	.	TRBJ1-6	CASSQDQGSPLHF	TGCGCCAGCAGCCAAGATCAGGGGTCACCCCTCCACTTT
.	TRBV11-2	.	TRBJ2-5	CASSLVFRRASLDPGTQYF	TGTGCCAGCAGCTTAGTGTTTAGGCGGGCGAGCTTAGATCCTGGGACCCAGTACTTC
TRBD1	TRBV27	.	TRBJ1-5	CASSLLGDRTNSNQPQHF	TGTGCCAGCAGTTTATTAGGGGACAGAACTAATAGCAATCAGCCCCAGCATTTT
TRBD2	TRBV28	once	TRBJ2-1	CASSTSGRDNEQFF	TGTGCCAGCTCGACTAGCGGGAGGGACAATGAGCAGTTCTTC
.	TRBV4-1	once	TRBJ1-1	CASSQVQLGGTEAFF	TGCGCCAGCAGCCAAGTTCAGTTAGGGGGAACTGAAGCTTTCTTT
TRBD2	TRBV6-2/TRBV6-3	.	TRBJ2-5	CASSLRLAGGGAGRETQYF	TGTGCCAGCAGTTTGCGACTAGCGGGAGGGGGGGCCGGTCGAGAGACCCAGTACTTC
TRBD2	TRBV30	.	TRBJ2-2	CAWSLKGLAGGNTGELFF	TGTGCCTGGAGCCTGAAAGGACTAGCGGGAGGGAACACCGGGGAGCTGTTTTTT
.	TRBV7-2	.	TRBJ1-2	CASSSDSRGNGYTF	TGTGCCAGCAGCTCTGACAGTCGAGGAAATGGCTACACCTTC
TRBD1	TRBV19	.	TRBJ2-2	CASSIFGTGLVGELFF	TGTGCCAGTAGTATCTTTGGGACAGGGTTGGTCGGGGAGCTGTTTTTT
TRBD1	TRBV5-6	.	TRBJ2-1	CASSARGRPYNEQFF	TGTGCCAGCAGCGCGAGGGGGCGCCCCTACAATGAGCAGTTCTTC
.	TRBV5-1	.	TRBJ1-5	CASSSTGLNNQPQHF	TGCGCCAGCAGCTCCACGGGTCTAAATAATCAGCCCCAGCATTTT
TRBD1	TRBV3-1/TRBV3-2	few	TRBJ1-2	CASSQALKGQGSGGYTF	TGTGCCAGCAGCCAAGCCTTGAAGGGACAGGGTTCGGGGGGCTACACCTTC
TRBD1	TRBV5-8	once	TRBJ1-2	CASSNANRGDYGYTF	TGTGCCAGCAGCAACGCGAACAGGGGCGACTATGGCTACACCTTC
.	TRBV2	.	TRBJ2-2	CASREGAPAGELFF	TGTGCCAGCAGGGAGGGGGCGCCCGCCGGGGAGCTGTTTTTT
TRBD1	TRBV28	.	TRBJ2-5	CASSYPTGQGETQYF	TGTGCCAGCAGTTACCCAACCGGACAGGGAGAGACCCAGTACTTC
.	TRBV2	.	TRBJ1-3	CASNEEDASTRNTIYF	TGTGCCAGCAATGAAGAGGACGCTAGTACTAGGAACACCATATATTTT
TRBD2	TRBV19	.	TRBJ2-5	CASRGGREGTQYF	TGTGCCAGTAGGGGCGGGAGAGAAGGGACCCAGTACTTC
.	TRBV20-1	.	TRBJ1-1	CSASSTGGSNTEAFF	TGCAGTGCTAGTAGCACGGGAGGAAGTAACACTGAAGCTTTCTTT
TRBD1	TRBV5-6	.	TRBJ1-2	CASSLAVQGQNYGYTF	TGTGCCAGCAGCTTGGCGGTACAGGGACAGAACTATGGCTACACCTTC
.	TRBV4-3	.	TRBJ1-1	CASSQEFWGQAMNTEAFF	TGCGCCAGCAGCCAAGAGTTTTGGGGCCAGGCAATGAACACTGAAGCTTTCTTT
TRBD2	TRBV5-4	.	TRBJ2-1	CASCDRREGGDEQFF	TGTGCCAGCTGTGACCGGCGGGAGGGAGGCGATGAGCAGTTCTTC
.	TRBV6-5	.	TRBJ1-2	CASSYRSSHGYTF	TGTGCCAGCAGTTACCGGTCCTCTCATGGCTACACCTTC
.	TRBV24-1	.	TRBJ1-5	CATSPDGNQPQHF	TGTGCCACCAGTCCCGACGGGAATCAGCCCCAGCATTTT
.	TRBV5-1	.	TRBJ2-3	CASSLAPIERQGSTDTQYF	TGCGCCAGCAGCTTGGCCCCAATCGAGAGGCAGGGAAGCACAGATACGCAGTATTTT
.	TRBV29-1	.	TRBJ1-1	CSVETNSEAFF	TGCAGCGTTGAAACCAACAGTGAAGCTTTCTTT
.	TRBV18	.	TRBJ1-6	CASSQNGDLQTPLHF	TGTGCCAGCTCACAAAACGGGGATCTTCAGACACCCCTCCACTTT
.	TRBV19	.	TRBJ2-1	CASRADIYNEQFF	TGTGCCAGTAGGGCAGACATCTACAATGAGCAGTTCTTC
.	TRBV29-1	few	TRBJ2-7	CSVEGFGDYEQYF	TGCAGCGTTGAAGGTTTCGGGGATTACGAGCAGTACTTC
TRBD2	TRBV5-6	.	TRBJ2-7	CASSSVWGRLAGWGEQYF	TGTGCCAGCAGCTCGGTCTGGGGGAGACTAGCGGGATGGGGCGAGCAGTACTTC
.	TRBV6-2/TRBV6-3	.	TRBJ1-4	CASSYEQPATNEKLFF	TGTGCCAGCAGTTACGAACAGCCTGCAACTAATGAAAAACTGTTTTTT
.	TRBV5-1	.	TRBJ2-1	CASSLAIYSSGEQFF	TGCGCCAGCAGCTTGGCCATATATAGCTCGGGTGAGCAGTTCTTC
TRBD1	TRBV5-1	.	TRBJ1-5	CASSLYTGDNQPQHF	TGCGCCAGCAGCTTGTACACAGGGGACAATCAGCCCCAGCATTTT
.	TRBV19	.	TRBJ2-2	CASQRGQNTGELFF	TGTGCCAGTCAACGGGGACAGAACACCGGGGAGCTGTTTTTT
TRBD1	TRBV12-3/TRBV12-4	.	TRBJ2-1	CASSLVRGHEQFF	TGTGCCAGCAGTTTAGTAAGGGGGCATGAGCAGTTCTTC
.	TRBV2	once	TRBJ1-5	CASSRWQILHQPQHF	TGTGCCAGCAGCCGATGGCAAATTCTGCATCAGCCCCAGCATTTT
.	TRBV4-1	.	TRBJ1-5	CASSQGRGEVQPQHF	TGCGCCAGCAGCCAAGGGAGGGGAGAGGTTCAGCCCCAGCATTTT
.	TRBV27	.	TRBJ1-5	CASSNHPNPGDQPQHF	TGTGCCAGCAGTAATCATCCCAACCCTGGAGATCAGCCCCAGCATTTT
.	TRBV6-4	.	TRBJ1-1	CASIWAGLFNTEAFF	TGTGCCAGCATCTGGGCCGGTTTATTTAACACTGAAGCTTTCTTT
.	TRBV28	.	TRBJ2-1	CASRLGGGSYNEQFF	TGTGCCAGCAGGCTAGGGGGGGGATCCTACAATGAGCAGTTCTTC
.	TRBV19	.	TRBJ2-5	CASSSSPSRGETQYF	TGTGCCAGTAGTTCCAGCCCGAGTCGGGGAGAGACCCAGTACTTC
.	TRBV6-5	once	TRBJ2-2	CASSYSANSRTGELFF	TGTGCCAGCAGTTACTCGGCTAACTCGAGGACCGGGGAGCTGTTTTTT
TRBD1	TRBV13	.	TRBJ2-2	CASVERGQGNTGELFF	TGTGCCAGCGTAGAAAGAGGACAGGGTAACACCGGGGAGCTGTTTTTT
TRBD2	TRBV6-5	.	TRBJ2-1	CASTSLAGVGNEQFF	TGTGCCAGCACCTCCCTAGCGGGAGTAGGTAATGAGCAGTTCTTC
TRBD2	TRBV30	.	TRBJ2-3	CAWSKGLAGGTDTQYF	TGTGCCTGGAGTAAAGGGCTAGCGGGGGGGACAGATACGCAGTATTTT